The 30 T cell receptor beta chains listed next were all sequenced from one sample in a study of cytomegalovirus exposure and HLA in healthy donors (TCRdb year 2017). Libraries came from the immunoSEQ multiplex PCR assay. A mixture of 60 forward primers for TCR Vbeta segments and 13 reverse primers for TCR Jbeta segments was used in the multiplex PCR. TCRdb limited this immuneACCESS table to in-frame rearrangements with V and J called. A share of clones is missing; checked studies link under half to unresolved V genes, and the rest is unexplained. This sample holds some 150,000 clones; around 75% were observed only once. The ten largest clones add up to 3% to 4% of the sample. Sample: PBMCs. These receptors were taken from a human donor in good health.

This chain links TRBV9 with TRBJ2-7; 16 bases align to TRBD2. CDR3 size: 18 residues. Trimming removed 4 bases from V and 5 bases from J; junction bases left unmatched: 12. Germline CDR1 reads SGDLS; CDR2 reads YYNGEE. DNA of the CDR3: TGTGCCAGCAGCCTAGGGACCGGGACTAGCGGGAGGGCCCACGAGCAGTACTTC. Translating gives CASSLGTGTSGRAHEQYF.

This clone was recorded once. The chain carries TRBV2 and TRBJ1-3, with D possibly being TRBD1 (6 bases). Germline CDR1 reads SNHLY; CDR2 reads FYNNEI. The V end was cut by 6 bases, the J end by 0 bases, with 18 bases between. The CDR3 consists of 17 residues. This chain's CDR3 is CASSLTEDSYSGNTIYF. In nucleotides, the CDR3 is TGTGCCAGCAGCTTAACAGAGGACAGTTACTCTGGAAACACCATATATTTT.

The rearrangement joins TRBV11-2 to TRBJ1-1; 8 bases align to TRBD1. Germline lookup yields CDR1 SGHAT and CDR2 FQNNGV. The junction had 11 bases not matched to a gene; V was cut back by 1 base and J by 4 bases. This CDR3 is 17 amino acids long. The CDR3 DNA sequence: TGTGCCAGCAGCTTAGCCAGGGGGCGCAGGGTGGTCACTGAAGCTTTCTTT. Protein sequence: CASSLARGRRVVTEAFF. Using reference TRBV11-2 and TRBJ1-1 for the parts outside the CDR3, the full variable domain is EAGVAQSPRYKIIEKRQSVAFWCNPISGHATLYWYQQILGQGPKLLIQFQNNGVVDDSQLPKDRFSAERLKGVDSTLKIQPAKLEDSAVYLCASSLARGRRVVTEAFFGQGTRLTVV.

The sample holds a few counts of this clone. The genes are TRBV5-5 and TRBJ1-4; 8 nucleotides align to TRBD1. This CDR3 has 15 amino acids. V lost 0 bases and J lost 2; bases outside the gene matches: 0. Germline CDR1 reads SGHKS; CDR2 reads YYEKEE (reference sequence). The CDR3 spells CASSLGTGTNEKLFF. The CDR3 coding sequence is TGTGCCAGCAGCTTGGGGACAGGGACTAATGAAAAACTGTTTTTT.

This clone has just a few counts. The chain recombines TRBV30 with TRBJ1-1, with a tentative D call TRBD1 (6 bases). From germline, CDR1 is GTSNPN and CDR2 SVGIG (reference sequence). Trimming pared 4 bases from V and 4 bases from J, leaving 25 bases between. The CDR3 is 17 amino acids. The CDR3 region is CAWIVTDGTGTVTEAFF. Here the CDR3 DNA reads TGTGCCTGGATAGTGACCGACGGTACAGGGACGGTCACTGAAGCTTTCTTT.

The gene calls are TRBV6-6 and TRBJ2-3; 9 bases are shared with TRBD2. V was clipped by 2 bases and J by 0 bases; unmatched bases: 3. The V gene's germline CDR1 is MNHNY and CDR2 SVGAGI (reference sequence). The CDR3 has 16 residues. The chain's CDR3 is CASSYRAGGSTDTQYF. In nucleotides, the CDR3 is TGTGCCAGCAGTTACAGGGCGGGGGGGAGCACAGATACGCAGTATTTT.

The chain links TRBV4-1 to TRBJ1-4, with D possibly being TRBD1 (5 bases). This CDR3 contains 16 residues. Trimming left V 0 bases short and J 5 bases short, with 13 bases between. Germline values: CDR1 MGHRA, CDR2 YSYEKL. The CDR3 region is CASSQEGLGGNEKLFF. CDR3 sequence (DNA): TGCGCCAGCAGCCAAGAGGGCTTGGGGGGGAATGAAAAACTGTTTTTT.

Only a few counts were recorded for this clone. The genes are TRBV27 and TRBJ2-5; 7 bases align to TRBD1. There are 14 residues in the CDR3. Germline CDR1 reads MNHEY; CDR2 reads SMNVEV (reference sequence). The junction had 3 bases not matched to a gene; V was cut back by 4 bases and J by 1 base. This chain's CDR3 is CASSSGTVQETQYF. The CDR3 DNA follows: TGTGCCAGCAGTTCCGGGACAGTCCAAGAGACCCAGTACTTC.

V is TRBV5-8 and J is TRBJ1-5; a possible D gene is TRBD1 (6 bases). The CDR3 loop spans 15 amino acids. Germline CDR1 reads SGHTS; CDR2 reads YDEGEE. V was clipped by 4 bases and J by 2 bases, with 13 bases between them. As DNA, the CDR3 is TGTGCCAGCAGCCCCCGCTCAGGGGGCAATCAGCCCCAGCATTTT. It is translated as CASSPRSGGNQPQHF.

This clone was recorded once. Germline and junction disagree at one end, which may indicate a read error. V gene TRBV7-9 combines with J gene TRBJ1-1; D not certain. Germline V CDR1 and CDR2: SEHNR, FQNEAQ (reference sequence). CDR3 length: 15 residues. The CDR3 sequence: CSSSFSLSGNTEAFF. The CDR3 bases are TGTTCCAGCAGCTTTTCTCTTTCCGGGAACACTGAAGCTTTCTTT.

V gene TRBV6-1 combines with J gene TRBJ1-3; 11 bases map to TRBD1. This CDR3 contains 16 residues. J lost 3 bases, V lost 4 bases, and 5 bases had no gene match. Germline loops: CDR1 MNHNS, CDR2 SASEGT. CDR3 loop: CASSGGQGAVGNTIYF. The CDR3 DNA reads TGTGCCAGCAGTGGAGGACAGGGGGCGGTTGGAAACACCATATATTTT.

The V and J genes are TRBV14 and TRBJ2-1, with D maybe TRBD1 (6 bases). There are 13 residues in the CDR3. Germline V gene data show CDR1 as SGHDN and CDR2 as FVKESK. V was shortened by 6 bases and J by 4 bases, with 10 bases between the two germline ends. The chain's CDR3 is CASSWGPYNEQFF. Here the CDR3 DNA reads TGTGCCAGCAGTTGGGGGCCTTACAATGAGCAGTTCTTC.

The V call is TRBV2, the J call TRBJ2-7; 14 positions agree with TRBD2. This CDR3 region has 14 residues. Trimming at V came to 7 bases and at J to 4 bases, leaving 3 bases not matched to a gene. Germline assignment: CDR1 SNHLY and CDR2 FYNNEI. CDR3 in amino acids: CASTWTSGRYEQYF. The CDR3 DNA reads as TGTGCCAGCACTTGGACTAGCGGGAGGTACGAGCAGTACTTC.

The rearrangement links TRBV7-9 to TRBJ1-1; D is uncertain. Trimming removed 5 bases from V and 7 bases from J, with 8 bases in between. CDR1 and CDR2 (germline): SEHNR, FQNEAQ (reference sequence). This CDR3 comprises 11 residues. CDR3 protein: CASSPLDEAFF. CDR3 nucleotides: TGTGCCAGCAGCCCCTTAGATGAAGCTTTCTTT. Complete variable domain (other parts from reference TRBV7-9 and TRBJ1-1): DTGVSQNPRHKITKRGQNVTFRCDPISEHNRLYWYRQTLGQGPEFLTYFQNEAQLEKSRLLSDRFSAERPKGSFSTLEIQRTEQGDSAMYLCASSPLDEAFFGQGTRLTVV.

Notes on this clone: The sample carries other DNA sequences with the same CDR3. The rearrangement links TRBV29-1 to TRBJ2-1; D call uncertain. This CDR3 contains 13 residues. Germline CDR1 reads SQVTM; CDR2 reads ANQGSEA. The V and J ends lost 4 bases and 0 bases respectively, with 7 bases between them. CDR3 loop: CSVGESSYNEQFF. The DNA for the CDR3 is TGCAGCGTTGGTGAGAGCTCCTACAATGAGCAGTTCTTC.

This chain links TRBV11-2 with TRBJ2-2, with 9 positions matching TRBD1. V lost 5 bases to trimming and J lost 8 bases; unmatched junction nucleotides: 6. The CDR3 consists of 14 residues. Germline V lookup: CDR1 SGHAT, CDR2 FQNNGV. The CDR3 loop reads CASSPDRGSGELFF. The CDR3 DNA is TGTGCCAGCAGCCCGGACAGGGGTTCTGGGGAGCTGTTTTTT. The full variable domain, in which reference TRBV11-2 and TRBJ2-2 provide the parts outside the CDR3, is EAGVAQSPRYKIIEKRQSVAFWCNPISGHATLYWYQQILGQGPKLLIQFQNNGVVDDSQLPKDRFSAERLKGVDSTLKIQPAKLEDSAVYLCASSPDRGSGELFFGEGSRLTVL.

This chain uses TRBV7-9 with TRBJ2-7; D is possibly TRBD2 (6 bases). CDR1 and CDR2 from the germline V gene are SEHNR and FQNEAQ (reference sequence). This CDR3 has 15 amino acids. V was pared by 5 bases and J by 1 base, with 15 bases between. CDR3 sequence: CASSPGMGGSYEQYF. In DNA, the CDR3 is TGTGCCAGCAGCCCGGGTATGGGGGGATCCTACGAGCAGTACTTC.

The genes are TRBV29-1 and TRBJ2-3; 9 nucleotides line up with TRBD1. The V gene's germline CDR1 is SQVTM and CDR2 ANQGSEA. Losses at the gene ends were 5 bases for V and 5 bases for J; bases not matched to a gene: 8. The CDR3 runs to 14 residues. The CDR3 spells CSVCIQGAGDTQYF. In DNA form, the CDR3 reads TGCAGCGTTTGCATACAGGGGGCGGGAGATACGCAGTATTTT.

The chain links TRBV5-6 to TRBJ2-1, with D perhaps matching TRBD1 (6 bases). Germline assignment: CDR1 SGHDT and CDR2 YYEEEE. The CDR3 is made up of 18 amino acids. With 0 bases removed from V and 4 bases from J, the gap between germline ends came to 20 bases. DNA of the CDR3: TGTGCCAGCAGCTTGGGGAAAACAGGGCTGATCTCTTACAATGAGCAGTTCTTC. Protein: CASSLGKTGLISYNEQFF.

This chain uses TRBV4-1 with TRBJ2-3, with 15 bases that match TRBD2. This CDR3 comprises 18 residues. From germline, CDR1 is MGHRA and CDR2 YSYEKL. V gave up 0 bases and J gave up 3 bases; unmatched junction bases: 4. Here the CDR3 reads CASSQDRGTSGGTDTQYF. CDR3 DNA: TGCGCCAGCAGCCAAGATCGTGGGACTAGCGGGGGGACAGATACGCAGTATTTT.

V and J are TRBV7-6 and TRBJ2-2; no reliable D call. The CDR3 covers 17 residues. V gave up 1 base and J gave up 0 bases, with 12 bases separating them. CDR1 and CDR2 (germline): SGHVS, FNYEAQ. The CDR3 protein is CASSLGLGGTNTGELFF. CDR3 in DNA: TGTGCCAGCAGCTTAGGGCTCGGCGGAACGAACACCGGGGAGCTGTTTTTT.

V and J are TRBV7-3 and TRBJ2-3, with D unresolved. Per germline, CDR1 SGHTA and CDR2 FQGTGA. The CDR3 sequence is 14 residues long. Trimming cost V 5 bases and J 0 bases, with 9 bases left between them. CDR3 sequence (DNA): TGTGCCAGCAGCGTTAGTACTAGCACAGATACGCAGTATTTT. The encoded protein is CASSVSTSTDTQYF.

The gene calls are TRBV5-1 and TRBJ2-1; TRBD2 agrees at 7 bases. V was pared by 2 bases and J by 9 bases, with 5 bases of the junction left unmatched. The CDR3 is 13 amino acids. From germline, CDR1 is SGHRS and CDR2 YFSETQ. CDR3 nucleotides: TGCGCCAGCAGCTTAGGCGGGAGCGGTGAGCAGTTCTTC. It yields the protein CASSLGGSGEQFF.

The chain links TRBV6-5 to TRBJ2-3; TRBD1 agrees at 7 bases. The CDR3 totals 14 residues. Germline trimming cut 7 bases from V and 4 bases from J; bases unmatched to any gene: 8. Germline V gene data show CDR1 as MNHEY and CDR2 as SVGAGI. The CDR3 loop is CASKNRGSADTQYF. The CDR3 DNA follows: TGTGCCAGCAAAAACAGGGGCTCGGCAGATACGCAGTATTTT.

The V and J genes are TRBV4-3 and TRBJ1-2; D is uncertain. The CDR3 consists of 16 residues. Germline V gene sequence: CDR1 LGHNA, CDR2 YSLEER. V was cut by 0 bases and J by 7 bases, with 18 bases left in between. The CDR3 region has the DNA TGCGCCAGCAGCCAAGATCTGGGCAGGCCAAGTGGTGGCTACACCTTC. Translating gives CASSQDLGRPSGGYTF.

V and J are TRBV7-6 and TRBJ2-7, with D perhaps TRBD2 (7 bases). Germline values: CDR1 SGHVS, CDR2 FNYEAQ. The CDR3 contains 14 residues. V was cut by 6 bases and J by 5 bases, with 17 bases left in between. CDR3 coding DNA: TGTGCCAGCAGTGAGGGGAGGGCAGGGGACGAGCAGTACTTC. Its translation is CASSEGRAGDEQYF.

This clone is a singleton in its sample. The chain carries TRBV7-9 and TRBJ2-3; D not resolved. This CDR3 region has 16 residues. Trimming left V 2 bases short and J 4 bases short, with 16 bases between. CDR1 is SEHNR and CDR2 is FQNEAQ in the germline V gene (reference sequence). The CDR3: CASSLLVTPSPDTQYF. The CDR3 DNA follows: TGTGCCAGCAGCTTACTAGTGACTCCCAGCCCAGATACGCAGTATTTT. Full variable domain (missing parts from reference TRBV7-9 and TRBJ2-3): DTGVSQNPRHKITKRGQNVTFRCDPISEHNRLYWYRQTLGQGPEFLTYFQNEAQLEKSRLLSDRFSAERPKGSFSTLEIQRTEQGDSAMYLCASSLLVTPSPDTQYFGPGTRLTVL.

This chain joins TRBV7-9 and TRBJ1-2; the match to TRBD1 covers 10 bases. The germline V gene has CDR1 SEHNR and CDR2 FQNEAQ (reference sequence). Losses at the gene ends were 2 bases for V and 10 bases for J; bases not matched to a gene: 10. This CDR3 region has 15 residues. This CDR3 reads CASSLPGQGNEDYTF. In DNA form, the CDR3 reads TGTGCCAGCAGCTTACCGGGACAGGGGAACGAGGACTACACCTTC.

This clone occurred once. V gene TRBV2 combines with J gene TRBJ1-5; D not resolved. Between the trimmed V and J ends, which lost 7 bases and 2 bases, there was a span of 12 bases. The CDR3 is 14 residues long. The V gene's germline CDR1 is SNHLY and CDR2 FYNNEI. CDR3 nucleotide sequence: TGTGCCAGCAAGGTGGAGTCGGGCAATCAGCCCCAGCATTTT. Its translation is CASKVESGNQPQHF.

V usage is TRBV19 and J usage is TRBJ1-1; D perhaps matches TRBD1 (5 bases). The germline gives CDR1 LNHDA, CDR2 SQIVND (reference sequence). V was pared by 3 bases and J by 2 bases, with 7 bases between. This CDR3 is 13 amino acids long. In DNA, the CDR3 is TGTGCCAGTAGTATGACAGTCAACACTGAAGCTTTCTTT. It codes for CASSMTVNTEAFF.